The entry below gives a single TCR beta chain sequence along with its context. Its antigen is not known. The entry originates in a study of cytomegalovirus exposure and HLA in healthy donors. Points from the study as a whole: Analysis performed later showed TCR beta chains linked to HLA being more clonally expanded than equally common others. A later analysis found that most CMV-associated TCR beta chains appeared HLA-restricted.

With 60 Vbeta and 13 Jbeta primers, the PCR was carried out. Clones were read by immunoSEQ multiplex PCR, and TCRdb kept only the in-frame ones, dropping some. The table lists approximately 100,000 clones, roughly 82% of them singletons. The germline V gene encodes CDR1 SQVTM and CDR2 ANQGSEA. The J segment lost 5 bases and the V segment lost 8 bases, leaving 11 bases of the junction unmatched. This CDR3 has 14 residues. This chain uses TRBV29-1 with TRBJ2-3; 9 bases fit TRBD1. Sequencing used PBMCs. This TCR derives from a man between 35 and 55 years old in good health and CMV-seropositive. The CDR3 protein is CSTSYRGHGDTQYF. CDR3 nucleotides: TGCAGCACGAGCTACAGGGGGCATGGAGATACGCAGTATTTT.